One and the same sample provided the 9 T cell receptor beta chains below, sequenced in a study of identical twins (dated by TCRdb to between 2015 and 2016). Receptor libraries were prepared by 5' RACE. Sequenced using an Illumina HiSeq 2000. TCRdb reworked the public reads: Q25 trimming with fastp, MiXCR clone assembly, productive beta chains retained. Each CDR3 protein appears once, grouped with its most common genes and DNA. Within this sample are fewer than 900,000 distinct CDR3 sequences, with approximately 21% of them counted one time only. The ten largest clonotypes hold 4% to 4.5% of the sample. These data also featured in a second study, about T cells expressing NK-cell markers.

Specimen: PBMCs. Every receptor here comes from a young woman in good health.

This clonotype was detected ten times or more. The gene calls are TRBV29-1 and TRBJ1-5; D call uncertain. The germline gives CDR1 SQVTM, CDR2 ANQGSEA. Between the trimmed V and J ends, which lost 0 bases and 8 bases, there was a span of 8 bases. CDR3 length: 12 amino acids. DNA for the CDR3: TGCAGCGTTGAAGATGGCGAGGAGCCCCAGCATTTT. Protein product: CSVEDGEEPQHF.

The rearrangement joins TRBV12-3 or TRBV12-4 to TRBJ2-3; possibly TRBD2 for D (7 bases). The V end lost 8 bases, the J end lost 1 base, and 16 bases lay between the germline ends. This CDR3 is 15 amino acids long. The CDR3 DNA follows: TGTGCCAGCTATAACTCGGGGGGCGGCACAGATACGCAGTATTTT. This sequence encodes CASYNSGGGTDTQYF.

This chain connects TRBV5-1 to TRBJ2-1; D ambiguous. Germline V gene sequence: CDR1 SGHRS, CDR2 YFSETQ. The V and J ends lost 0 bases and 9 bases respectively, with 4 bases between them. The CDR3 has 11 residues. CDR3 coding DNA: TGCGCCAGCAGCTTGGAACTTGAGCAGTTCTTC. Its protein product is CASSLELEQFF.

This clonotype appeared a few times. This chain joins TRBV6-1 and TRBJ1-1; D unresolved. The CDR3 contains 14 residues. V was trimmed by 7 bases and J by 5 bases, leaving 17 bases between them. Germline V CDR1 and CDR2: MNHNS, SASEGT. CDR3 protein: CASTQAPGLTEAFF. In DNA, the CDR3 is TGTGCCAGCACCCAGGCCCCGGGCTTGACTGAAGCTTTCTTT.

This sequence joins TRBV7-9 and TRBJ2-1; 13 bases map to TRBD2. From germline, CDR1 is SEHNR and CDR2 FQNEAQ (reference sequence). V lost 4 bases and J lost 7; bases outside the gene matches: 4. The CDR3 totals 15 residues. CDR3 bases: TGTGCCAGCAGCTCGACTAGCGGGGGGCTAAATGAGCAGTTCTTC. Amino acid sequence: CASSSTSGGLNEQFF.

This rearrangement joins TRBV19 to TRBJ2-1; the match to TRBD2 covers 7 bases. Trimming at V came to 7 bases and at J to 5 bases, leaving 5 bases not matched to a gene. The CDR3 runs 13 residues. The germline V gene encodes CDR1 LNHDA and CDR2 SQIVND (reference sequence). The CDR3 sequence is CASTPSGNNEQFF. The CDR3 nucleotides read TGTGCCAGTACACCTAGCGGTAACAATGAGCAGTTCTTC.

This clonotype was picked up a small number of times. The J gene is TRBJ1-2, the V gene TRBV21-1. TRBV21-1 is designated a pseudogene. This CDR3 is 13 amino acids long. The CDR3 loop reads CASSKGGAYGYTF. The DNA for the CDR3 is TGTGCCAGCAGCAAAGGGGGTGCCTATGGCTACACCTTC.

In this sample, this clonotype turned up a few times. The gene calls are TRBV10-3 and TRBJ2-5; TRBD2 matches 11 bases. The CDR3 length is 14 residues. Looked up from germline, CDR1 is ENHRY and CDR2 is SYGVKD. The trim removed 8 bases at V and 1 base at J, leaving 3 bases unmatched. The CDR3 DNA follows: TGTGCCATCGGGACTAGCGGACCCCAAGAGACCCAGTACTTC. As protein: CAIGTSGPQETQYF.

The table lists this clonotype with a few counts. J is TRBJ2-3 and V is TRBV7-2; 9 bases match TRBD2. The germline gives CDR1 SGHTA, CDR2 FQGNSA. V dropped 5 bases and J dropped 6; count of bases not matched to a gene: 6. The CDR3 runs to 14 residues. DNA of the CDR3: TGTGCCAGCAGCCAGGGACTAGCCCCGGATACGCAGTATTTT. The encoded protein is CASSQGLAPDTQYF.